The following is a T cell receptor (beta chain) sequence with its context. Its antigen is unknown. Looked up from germline, CDR1 is KGHSH and CDR2 is LQKENI. CDR3 length equals 18 residues. Trimming took off 0 bases at V and 1 base at J, with 19 bases between the two ends. Methods used by the authors: ImmunoSEQ only sent back junction sequences with no quality scores, so filtering was done differently. Here immunoSEQ multiplex PCR was the method, and the copy in TCRdb shows in-frame clones only, minus some. V and J calls and clone size are as listed in that table; D and trimming were resolved from the DNA. The sample contains under 2,500,000 clones, around 95% of which appear only once. These data come from a study of shared clonotypes between healthy human individuals. Study-level results: Generation probabilities of non-shared clonotypes were lower (relative to those shared by all four donors). Represented diversity, genetic and exposure-history alike, was limited by few donors.

All the donors were Caucasian adults who lived in Nashville, Tennessee. The chain is built from TRBV18 and TRBJ2-7, with a weak D call TRBD2 (6 bases). This TCR derives from a man aged 18 to 29 in good health. Sample: naive CD4+ T cells sorted from blood. Subset here: CD45RA+ positively selected. The chain's CDR3 is CASSPPGMLADTSYEQYF. CDR3 coding DNA: TGTGCCAGCTCACCACCTGGGATGTTAGCGGATACATCCTACGAGCAGTACTTC.